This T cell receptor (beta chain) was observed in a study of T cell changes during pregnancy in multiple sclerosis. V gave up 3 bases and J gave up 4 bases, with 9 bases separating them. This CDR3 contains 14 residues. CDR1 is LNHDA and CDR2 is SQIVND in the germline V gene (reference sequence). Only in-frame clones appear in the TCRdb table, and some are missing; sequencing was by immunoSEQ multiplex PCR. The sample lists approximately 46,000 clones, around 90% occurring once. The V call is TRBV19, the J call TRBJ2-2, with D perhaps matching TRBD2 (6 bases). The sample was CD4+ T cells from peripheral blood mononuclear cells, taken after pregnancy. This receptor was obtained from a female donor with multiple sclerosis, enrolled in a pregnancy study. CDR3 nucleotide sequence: TGTGCCAGTAGTATTGGAGGGCGCACCGGGGAGCTGTTTTTT. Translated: CASSIGGRTGELFF.